These 22 T cell receptor beta chains originate from one sample sequenced in a study of T cell responses to AZD1222 COVID-19 vaccine. TCRdb's copy holds only in-frame clones and misses some; the assay was immunoSEQ multiplex PCR. The sample lists tens of thousands of clones, 89% occurring once. The source was peripheral blood, collected 28 days after the second AZD1222 dose. These receptors were obtained from an adult who received the AZD1222 COVID-19 vaccine.

The gene calls are TRBV7-6 and TRBJ1-4; possibly TRBD1 for D (6 bases). Trimming pared 4 bases from V and 8 bases from J, leaving 20 bases between. Per germline, CDR1 SGHVS and CDR2 FNYEAQ. The CDR3 runs 16 residues. The CDR3 nucleotides read TGTGCCAGCAGCTCTGGTCGCGGGCCTGACAGGGAAAAACTGTTTTTT. Protein sequence: CASSSGRGPDREKLFF.

This clone was detected only once. The V gene is TRBV2, the J gene TRBJ1-5; no reliable D call. Deletions cut 6 bases from V and 3 bases from J, with 6 bases between. Germline V gives CDR1 SNHLY, CDR2 FYNNEI. CDR3 length: 12 amino acids. CDR3 residues: CASRKLNQPQHF. The CDR3 DNA follows: TGTGCCAGCAGGAAACTCAATCAGCCCCAGCATTTT.

V usage is TRBV19 and J usage is TRBJ1-5; 8 bases are shared with TRBD1. Germline lookup yields CDR1 LNHDA and CDR2 SQIVND (reference sequence). The CDR3 is 14 amino acids. J lost 4 bases, V lost 5 bases, and 4 bases had no gene match. DNA for the CDR3: TGTGCCAGTAGTCGGGACAGGTTTAATCAGCCCCAGCATTTT. Residues: CASSRDRFNQPQHF.

The rearrangement links TRBV19 to TRBJ1-5, with unresolved D. V shed 6 bases and J shed 7 bases, with 13 bases lying between them. Germline values: CDR1 LNHDA, CDR2 SQIVND (reference sequence). There are 13 residues in the CDR3. CDR3 loop: CASRDPKTQPQHF. The CDR3 coding sequence is TGTGCCAGTAGAGACCCTAAGACCCAGCCCCAGCATTTT.

V usage is TRBV3-1 (or the pseudogene TRBV3-2) and J usage is TRBJ1-1; D not certain. CDR1 is LGHDT, CDR2 YNNKEL, per germline (reference sequence). Trimming pared 1 base from V and 1 base from J, leaving 10 bases between. CDR3 length equals 15 residues. CDR3 sequence: CASSQVGEPNTEAFF. CDR3 in DNA: TGTGCCAGCAGCCAAGTAGGAGAACCGAACACTGAAGCTTTCTTT.

As regards this clone: Distinct nucleotide sequences in the sample also encode this CDR3. This sequence joins TRBV5-4 and TRBJ1-2; weak D call: TRBD1 (6 bases). The CDR3 contains 13 residues. The germline V and J ends were trimmed by 3 bases and 2 bases, with 8 bases remaining between them. In germline, CDR1 is SGHNT, CDR2 YYREEE (reference sequence). Here the CDR3 reads CASSSQGNYGYTF. The CDR3, as DNA: TGTGCCAGCAGCTCTCAGGGGAACTATGGCTACACCTTC.

J is TRBJ2-5 and V is TRBV5-4, with 7 bases aligning to TRBD2. CDR3 size: 13 residues. Trimming removed 5 bases from V and 3 bases from J; junction bases left unmatched: 4. Germline V lookup: CDR1 SGHNT, CDR2 YYREEE (reference sequence). CDR3 protein: CASRRDYEETQYF. CDR3 sequence (DNA): TGTGCCAGCAGGAGGGACTACGAAGAGACCCAGTACTTC.

The rearrangement uses TRBV5-1 and TRBJ2-7; D possibly corresponds to TRBD1 (6 bases). Germline CDR1 SGHRS, CDR2 YFSETQ. The CDR3 spans 14 residues. Deletions cut 0 bases from V and 2 bases from J, with 9 bases between. CDR3: CASSLGTEPYEQYF. The CDR3, as DNA: TGCGCCAGCAGCTTGGGGACAGAGCCCTACGAGCAGTACTTC.

This chain connects TRBV7-9 to TRBJ1-6; 7 nucleotides agree with TRBD1. This CDR3 comprises 17 residues. V lost 7 bases to trimming and J lost 5 bases; unmatched junction nucleotides: 14. Per germline, CDR1 SEHNR and CDR2 FQNEAQ (reference sequence). Written as DNA, the CDR3 is TGTGCCAGCACCTCTAGGACAGGAGTTACAAATAATTCACCCCTCCACTTT. Translating gives CASTSRTGVTNNSPLHF.

V gene TRBV11-1 combines with J gene TRBJ2-7, with D perhaps TRBD2 (6 bases). This CDR3 region has 16 residues. The germline gives CDR1 SGHAT, CDR2 FQDESV (reference sequence). Trimming took off 1 base at V and 0 bases at J, with 13 bases between the two ends. For the CDR3, the DNA is TGTGCCAGCAGCTTAGACCGGGACTCGAGCTCCTACGAGCAGTACTTC. It translates to CASSLDRDSSSYEQYF.

This clone was found once. This chain connects TRBV27 to TRBJ2-1; 10 bases align to TRBD2. CDR3 length: 16 residues. In germline, CDR1 is MNHEY, CDR2 SMNVEV (reference sequence). V trimming: 5 bases; J trimming: 8 bases; junction bases outside the gene matches: 12. DNA for the CDR3: TGTGCCAGCAGTCCGAGGGCTAGCGGGAGTGTATATGAGCAGTTCTTC. Encoded protein: CASSPRASGSVYEQFF.

V gene TRBV2 combines with J gene TRBJ1-2, with D perhaps matching TRBD1 (5 bases). V was trimmed by 7 bases and J by 2 bases, leaving 11 bases between them. This CDR3 is 13 amino acids long. CDR1 is SNHLY, CDR2 FYNNEI, per germline. The CDR3 loop reads CASTRDRNYGYTF. In nucleotides, the CDR3 is TGTGCCAGCACCCGGGACCGAAACTATGGCTACACCTTC.

The chain has TRBV24-1 and TRBJ2-7; D not resolved. The CDR3 has 12 amino acids. From germline, CDR1 is KGHDR and CDR2 SFDVKD. The V end was cut by 7 bases, the J end by 3 bases, with 9 bases between. CDR3 sequence (DNA): TGTGCCACCAGACCTACGGGCTACGAGCAGTACTTC. It translates to CATRPTGYEQYF.

The V and J genes are TRBV13 and TRBJ1-1, with a possible D match to TRBD1 (6 bases). V lost 4 bases and J 3 bases, leaving 21 bases between the germline ends. CDR3 length: 17 amino acids. CDR1 is PRHDT and CDR2 is FYEKMQ in the germline V gene (reference sequence). CDR3 nucleotides: TGTGCCAGCAGCTCCCTTGGGTGGGGGCTAACGGACACTGAAGCTTTCTTT. This encodes CASSSLGWGLTDTEAFF.

The rearrangement joins TRBV6-2 or TRBV6-3 to TRBJ2-3; 14 bases align to TRBD2. This CDR3 has 19 amino acids. The germline V gene encodes CDR1 MNHEY and CDR2 SVGEGT. After removal of 5 bases from V and 6 bases from J, the junction contained 16 bases not matched to a gene. DNA of the CDR3: TGTGCCAGCAGTCAGGACAGACTAGCGGGAGGGCCCTCGGGGGATACGCAGTATTTT. Its translation is CASSQDRLAGGPSGDTQYF.

V is TRBV18 and J is TRBJ2-2; D may correspond to TRBD1 or TRBD2 (5 bases each). Trimming cost V 3 bases and J 1 base, with 15 bases left between them. The CDR3 length is 17 residues. CDR1 KGHSH and CDR2 LQKENI come from the germline V gene. CDR3 DNA: TGTGCCAGCTCACCTACGATCGGGACGATGAACACCGGGGAGCTGTTTTTT. Amino acids: CASSPTIGTMNTGELFF.

The count of this clone is one. CDR3 sequence reads: CASSPRVDRANTGELFF. Written as DNA, the CDR3 is TGTGCCAGCAGTCCCCGGGTGGACAGGGCGAACACCGGGGAGCTGTTTTTT. V is TRBV27 and J is TRBJ2-2; 8 nucleotides align to TRBD1. Germline CDR1 is MNHEY and CDR2 is SMNVEV (reference sequence). The CDR3 is made up of 17 amino acids. With V trimmed by 5 bases and J by 0 bases, 8 bases remained unmatched.

This chain uses TRBV6-5 with TRBJ2-3; 7 bases align to TRBD2. CDR3 length: 14 residues. V dropped 6 bases and J dropped 1; count of bases not matched to a gene: 4. Germline V gene sequence: CDR1 MNHEY, CDR2 SVGAGI. The CDR3 nucleotides read TGTGCCAGCAGCCTGGGGGGGGGCACAGATACGCAGTATTTT. Translation gives CASSLGGGTDTQYF.

This chain connects TRBV4-1 to TRBJ2-1; TRBD2 is a possible D gene (6 bases). The CDR3 runs to 14 residues. CDR1 and CDR2 (germline): MGHRA, YSYEKL. V dropped 7 bases and J dropped 11 bases, with 21 bases sitting between them. CDR3 DNA: TGCGCCAGCAACCCAAACACGGGACTTAGCCAGCAGTTCTTC. Residues: CASNPNTGLSQQFF.

This chain joins TRBV5-5 and TRBJ2-7; 15 nucleotides align to TRBD2. Per the germline V gene, CDR1 is SGHKS and CDR2 is YYEKEE (reference sequence). With 4 bases clipped from V and 6 bases from J, the junction kept 11 bases outside the gene matches. The length of the CDR3 is 17 residues. The CDR3 DNA reads as TGTGCCAGCAGCCTGGTCGTGCTGGGACTAGCGGGAGGCGAGCAGTACTTC. Translated, it gives CASSLVVLGLAGGEQYF.

This clone was seen a single time. This rearrangement joins TRBV9 to TRBJ1-6, with 7 bases identical to TRBD1. The CDR3 runs 14 residues. In germline, CDR1 is SGDLS, CDR2 YYNGEE. J was trimmed by 8 bases and V by 0 bases; bases with no gene match: 2. The CDR3 region has the DNA TGTGCCAGCAGCGTAGAGGGGGCGGATTCACCCCTCCACTTT. This translates into CASSVEGADSPLHF.

The CDR3 coding sequence is TGTGCCAGCAGTCTGACTAGCGGGAAGTGGGAGACCCAGTACTTC. This encodes CASSLTSGKWETQYF. The rearrangement joins TRBV6-5 to TRBJ2-5, with 11 positions matching TRBD2. J gave up 5 bases and V 5 bases, and 7 bases lay outside the gene matches. CDR3 length: 15 residues. Germline values: CDR1 MNHEY, CDR2 SVGAGI.